This T cell receptor beta chain was identified in a study of blood T cell repertoires in COVID-19. Whole-study context: Both acute and convalescent COVID-19 samples were obtained from the United States, Italy and Spain. Nucleic acid was either cDNA or gDNA, and it came from T cells, B-cell-depleted T cells, or PBMCs.

As handled by the study authors: The authors estimated nucleated cell counts from reference gene primer amplification. The table came from immunoSEQ multiplex PCR; TCRdb's copy has only in-frame clones and leaves some out. D and trimming were read from the DNA, whereas the V and J calls and clone size are those reported in that table. The data contain about 13,000 clones, approximately 86% of them seen just once; the ten biggest clones take up roughly half. V was trimmed by 1 base and J by 0 bases, leaving 16 bases between them. This CDR3 is built from 17 residues. Germline values: CDR1 SGHAT, CDR2 FQNNGV.

The TCR sequence derives from an elderly man with acute or convalescent COVID-19. The gene calls are TRBV11-2 and TRBJ2-7, with D possibly being TRBD2 (5 bases). The sequenced sample consisted of peripheral blood. As DNA, the CDR3 is TGTGCCAGCAGCTTAGGGAGGAGCGACATGCTCTCCTACGAGCAGTACTTC. This translates into CASSLGRSDMLSYEQYF.